The 10 T cell receptor beta chains below come from one sample, sequenced in a study of vaccination effects on CD4 cells after COVID-19. Prior to sequencing, the ViraFEST assay stimulated PBMC with viral peptide pools, which expanded the antigen-specific CD4+ T cells. Around day 10 of culture, CD4+ T cells were separated out. Either the BNT162b2 or mRNA-1273 vaccine was given to participants in two doses. Profiling relied on immunoSEQ multiplex PCR, and the TCRdb table lists in-frame clones only, not all of them. The sample carries over 60,000 clones, over 70% recorded once. These TCRs' antigens remain unknown. The sequences come from CD4+ T cells from PBMCs cultured with HCoV-229E spike peptides, collected after COVID-19 vaccination. The receptors were sampled from a human donor who received a COVID-19 vaccine.

The CDR3 region has the DNA TGTGCAAGTCGCCCCCAAGGGACAGGGACGTATTATGGCTACACCTTC. It encodes CASRPQGTGTYYGYTF. The chain couples TRBV12-2 to TRBJ1-2; TRBD1, the D gene given by the table, was not confirmed from the DNA. TRBV12-2 is a pseudogene locus. This CDR3 region has 16 residues.

This chain uses TRBV5-1 with TRBJ1-2, with D possibly being TRBD1 (6 bases). V was shortened by 4 bases and J by 8 bases, with 15 bases between the two germline ends. Germline V gives CDR1 SGHRS, CDR2 YFSETQ. The CDR3 extends over 13 amino acids. In nucleotides, the CDR3 is TGCGCCAGCAGCCTGGGGAACAGGGACGGCTACACCTTC. This translates into CASSLGNRDGYTF.

The J gene is TRBJ1-5, the V gene TRBV30, with unresolved D. Trimming removed 2 bases at V and 6 bases at J, with 11 bases between. Germline lookup yields CDR1 GTSNPN and CDR2 SVGIG (reference sequence). The CDR3 spans 13 residues. This CDR3 reads CAWSRESGQPQHF. CDR3 nucleotides: TGTGCCTGGAGTCGCGAGTCCGGTCAGCCCCAGCATTTT.

The sample holds a few counts of this clone. This rearrangement joins TRBV7-6 to TRBJ1-3, with D hard to call. The V gene lost 1 base and the J gene lost 0 bases, with 4 bases spanning the gap. Germline lookup yields CDR1 SGHVS and CDR2 FNYEAQ. This CDR3 contains 14 residues. CDR3 in DNA: TGTGCCAGCAGCTTAGTTAGCTCTGGAAACACCATATATTTT. It encodes CASSLVSSGNTIYF.

The chain is built from TRBV19 and TRBJ2-7; unclear D gene. In germline, CDR1 is LNHDA, CDR2 SQIVND (reference sequence). This CDR3 comprises 12 residues. V gave up 5 bases and J gave up 4 bases, with 9 bases separating them. The CDR3 loop is CASSPFGYEQYV. CDR3 nucleotides: TGTGCCAGTAGTCCTTTTGGGTACGAGCAGTACGTC.

The V gene is TRBV7-9, the J gene TRBJ1-4, with TRBD1 as a possible D gene (5 bases). Germline-derived CDR1 and CDR2 are SEHNR and FQNEAQ (reference sequence). The CDR3 is made up of 15 amino acids. V was clipped by 4 bases and J by 7 bases, with 16 bases between them. DNA for the CDR3: TGTGCCAGCAGCTCACCCGGGGGGTTAGGTGAAAAACTGTTTTTT. The encoded protein is CASSSPGGLGEKLFF.

The chain is built from TRBV30 and TRBJ1-3; D is unclear. Germline V gene data show CDR1 as GTSNPN and CDR2 as SVGIG (reference sequence). The CDR3 sequence is 14 residues long. The V end was cut by 8 bases, the J end by 0 bases, with 14 bases between. The CDR3 is CALTLQLSGNTIYF. DNA of the CDR3: TGTGCCCTCACGTTACAACTCTCTGGAAACACCATATATTTT.

CDR3 DNA: TGTGCCAGCAGTTACGAGGTTTTGGGGGGGCCATACGAGCAGTACGTC. Its translation is CASSYEVLGGPYEQYV. The rearrangement links TRBV6-6 to TRBJ2-7; tentatively, D is TRBD2 (7 bases). The CDR3 consists of 16 residues. The V gene lost 2 bases and the J gene lost 4 bases, with 18 bases spanning the gap. Germline V lookup: CDR1 MNHNY, CDR2 SVGAGI (reference sequence).

The chain recombines TRBV5-1 with TRBJ1-3, with 9 bases that match TRBD1. Trimming cost V 5 bases and J 4 bases; bases outside gene matches: 7. This CDR3 region has 15 residues. Germline assignment: CDR1 SGHRS and CDR2 YFSETQ. The DNA for the CDR3 is TGCGCCAGCAGTTTACAGGGGGCGATCGGAAACACCATATATTTT. This translates into CASSLQGAIGNTIYF.

The rearrangement uses TRBV11-2 and TRBJ2-5; 9 bases align to TRBD1. Germline assignment: CDR1 SGHAT and CDR2 FQNNGV. Losses at the gene ends were 6 bases for V and 5 bases for J; bases not matched to a gene: 16. The CDR3 has 17 amino acids. Written as DNA, the CDR3 is TGTGCCAGCAGTCAAAGGTCGGGGACAGGGATAATGGAGACCCAGTACTTC. Translating gives CASSQRSGTGIMETQYF.